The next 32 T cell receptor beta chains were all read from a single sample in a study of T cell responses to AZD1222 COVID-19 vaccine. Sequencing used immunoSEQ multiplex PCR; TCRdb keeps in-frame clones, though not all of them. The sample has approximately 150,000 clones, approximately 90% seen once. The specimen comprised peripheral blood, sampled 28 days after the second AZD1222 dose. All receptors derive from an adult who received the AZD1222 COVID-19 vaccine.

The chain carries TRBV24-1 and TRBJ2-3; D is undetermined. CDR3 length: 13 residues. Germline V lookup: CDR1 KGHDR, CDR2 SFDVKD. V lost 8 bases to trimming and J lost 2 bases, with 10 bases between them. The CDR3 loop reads CATKDRDTDTQYF. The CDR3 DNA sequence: TGTGCCACCAAGGACCGAGACACAGATACGCAGTATTTT.

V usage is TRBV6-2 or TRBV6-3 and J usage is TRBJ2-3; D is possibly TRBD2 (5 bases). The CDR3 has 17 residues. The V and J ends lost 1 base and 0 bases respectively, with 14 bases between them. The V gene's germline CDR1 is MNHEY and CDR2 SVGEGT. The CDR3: CASSYYSTGLSTDTQYF. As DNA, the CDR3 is TGTGCCAGCAGTTACTATTCGACGGGATTAAGCACAGATACGCAGTATTTT.

The CDR3 reads CASRLHTEAFF. In DNA, the CDR3 is TGTGCCAGCAGACTACACACTGAAGCTTTCTTT. V and J are TRBV6-5 and TRBJ1-1; D is unclear. The CDR3 sequence is 11 residues long. V was cut by 6 bases and J by 3 bases, with 5 bases left in between. Germline V CDR1 and CDR2: MNHEY, SVGAGI.

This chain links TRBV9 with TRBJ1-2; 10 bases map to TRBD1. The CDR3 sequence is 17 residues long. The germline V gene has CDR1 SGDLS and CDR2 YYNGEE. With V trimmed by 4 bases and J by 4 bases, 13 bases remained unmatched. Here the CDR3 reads CASSLRHPGQGFYGYTF. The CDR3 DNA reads TGTGCCAGCAGCTTAAGACATCCGGGACAGGGGTTCTATGGCTACACCTTC.

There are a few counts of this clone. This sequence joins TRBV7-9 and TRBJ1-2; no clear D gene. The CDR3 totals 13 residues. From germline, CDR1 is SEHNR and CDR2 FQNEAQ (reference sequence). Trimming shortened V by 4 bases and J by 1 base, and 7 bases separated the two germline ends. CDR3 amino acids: CASSSSNNYGYTF. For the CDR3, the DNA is TGTGCCAGCAGCTCCTCAAATAACTATGGCTACACCTTC.

This CDR3 is CASIPYGTGGVRTEAFF. The CDR3, as DNA: TGTGCCAGCATCCCGTACGGGACAGGGGGCGTGAGGACTGAAGCTTTCTTT. The genes are TRBV6-2 or TRBV6-3 and TRBJ1-1; 12 bases line up with TRBD1. Germline V lookup: CDR1 MNHEY, CDR2 SVGEGT. J was trimmed by 5 bases and V by 7 bases; bases with no gene match: 14. This CDR3 is built from 17 residues.

CDR3 in amino acids: CASSEQRAGNTIYF. CDR3 bases: TGTGCCAGCAGTGAGCAGCGGGCTGGAAACACCATATATTTT. V gene TRBV6-1 combines with J gene TRBJ1-3; no definite D call. Germline V gene sequence: CDR1 MNHNS, CDR2 SASEGT. V was shortened by 3 bases and J by 2 bases, with 8 bases between the two germline ends. The CDR3 length is 14 residues.

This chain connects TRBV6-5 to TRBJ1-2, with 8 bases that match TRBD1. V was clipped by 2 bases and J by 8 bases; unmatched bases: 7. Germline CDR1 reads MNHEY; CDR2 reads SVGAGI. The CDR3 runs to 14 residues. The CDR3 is CASSYTTGARGYTF. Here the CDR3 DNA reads TGTGCCAGCAGTTACACGACAGGGGCGAGAGGCTACACCTTC.

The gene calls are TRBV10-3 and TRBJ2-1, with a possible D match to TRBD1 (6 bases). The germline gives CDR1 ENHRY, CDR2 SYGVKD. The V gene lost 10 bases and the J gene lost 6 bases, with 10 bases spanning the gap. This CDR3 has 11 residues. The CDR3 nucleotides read TGTGCCACGGGGACATTCAATGAGCAGTTCTTC. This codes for CATGTFNEQFF.

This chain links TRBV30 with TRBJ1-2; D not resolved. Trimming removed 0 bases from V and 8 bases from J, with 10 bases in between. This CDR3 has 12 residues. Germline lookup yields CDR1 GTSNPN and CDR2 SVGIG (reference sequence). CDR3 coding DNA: TGTGCCTGGAGTGTAATCGGGTACGGCTACACCTTC. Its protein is CAWSVIGYGYTF.

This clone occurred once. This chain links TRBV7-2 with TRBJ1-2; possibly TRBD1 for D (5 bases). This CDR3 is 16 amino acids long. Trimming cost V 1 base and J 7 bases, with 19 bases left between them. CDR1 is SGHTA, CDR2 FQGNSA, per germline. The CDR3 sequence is CASSLGGGSQVTGYTF. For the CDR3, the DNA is TGTGCCAGCAGCTTAGGTGGTGGGTCACAGGTTACTGGCTACACCTTC. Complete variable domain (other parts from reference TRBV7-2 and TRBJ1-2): GAGVSQSPSNKVTEKGKDVELRCDPISGHTALYWYRQSLGQGLEFLIYFQGNSAPDKSGLPSDRFSAERTGGSVSTLTIQRTQQEDSAVYLCASSLGGGSQVTGYTFGSGTRLTVV.

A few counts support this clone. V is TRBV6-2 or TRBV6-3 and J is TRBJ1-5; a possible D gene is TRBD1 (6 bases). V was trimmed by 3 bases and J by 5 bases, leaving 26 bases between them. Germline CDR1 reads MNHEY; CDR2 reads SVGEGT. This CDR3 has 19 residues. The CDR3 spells CASSYDMAGRGDGDQPQHF. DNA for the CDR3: TGTGCCAGCAGTTATGATATGGCGGGCAGGGGAGACGGTGATCAGCCCCAGCATTTT.

CDR3 coding DNA: TGTGCCAGCAGTTACTCCGGGTACTATGGCTACACCTTC. This codes for CASSYSGYYGYTF. This chain uses TRBV6-5 with TRBJ1-2, with no clear D. The CDR3 runs to 13 residues. The ends were cut back, 0 bases at V and 3 bases at J, with 5 bases in the middle. The germline V gene has CDR1 MNHEY and CDR2 SVGAGI.

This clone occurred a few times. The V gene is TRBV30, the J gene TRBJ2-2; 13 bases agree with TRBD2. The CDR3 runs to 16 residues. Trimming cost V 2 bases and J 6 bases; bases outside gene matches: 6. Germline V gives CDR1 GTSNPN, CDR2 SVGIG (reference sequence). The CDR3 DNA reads TGTGCCTGGAGTCTTGGACTAGCGGGAGCGGCCGGGGAGCTGTTTTTT. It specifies CAWSLGLAGAAGELFF.

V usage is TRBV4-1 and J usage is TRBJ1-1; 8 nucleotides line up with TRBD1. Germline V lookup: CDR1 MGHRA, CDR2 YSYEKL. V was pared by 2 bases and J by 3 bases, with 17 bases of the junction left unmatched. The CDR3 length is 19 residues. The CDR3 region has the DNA TGCGCCAGCAGCCAAAAAACCCCACAGGGGGGGTTGTTTGACACTGAAGCTTTCTTT. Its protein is CASSQKTPQGGLFDTEAFF.

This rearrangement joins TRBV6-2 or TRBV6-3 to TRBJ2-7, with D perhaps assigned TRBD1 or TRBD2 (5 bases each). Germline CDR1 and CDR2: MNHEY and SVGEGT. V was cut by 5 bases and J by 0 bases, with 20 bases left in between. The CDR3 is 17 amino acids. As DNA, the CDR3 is TGTGCCAGCAGTGGGAGAGGACTCAGGGATAACTCCTACGAGCAGTACTTC. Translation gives CASSGRGLRDNSYEQYF.

The DNA of the CDR3 is TGTGCCAGCAGCGTAGGGTCCGTGACGCAAGAGACCCAGTACTTC. Translated, it gives CASSVGSVTQETQYF. This rearrangement joins TRBV9 to TRBJ2-5; D is ambiguous. Trimming pared 0 bases from V and 2 bases from J, leaving 11 bases between. This CDR3 comprises 15 residues. Germline values: CDR1 SGDLS, CDR2 YYNGEE.

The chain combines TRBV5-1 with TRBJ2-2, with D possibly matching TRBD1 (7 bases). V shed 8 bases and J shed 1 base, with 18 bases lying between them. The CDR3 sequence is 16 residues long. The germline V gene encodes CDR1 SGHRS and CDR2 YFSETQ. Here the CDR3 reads CASAIGGGGNTGELFF. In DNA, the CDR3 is TGCGCCAGTGCGATTGGAGGGGGCGGGAACACCGGGGAGCTGTTTTTT.

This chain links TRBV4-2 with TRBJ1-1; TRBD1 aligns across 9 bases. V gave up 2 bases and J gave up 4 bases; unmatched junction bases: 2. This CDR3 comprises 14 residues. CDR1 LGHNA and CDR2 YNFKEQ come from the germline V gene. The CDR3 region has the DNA TGTGCCAGCAGCCAAACAGGGGGCGTCACTGAAGCTTTCTTT. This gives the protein CASSQTGGVTEAFF.

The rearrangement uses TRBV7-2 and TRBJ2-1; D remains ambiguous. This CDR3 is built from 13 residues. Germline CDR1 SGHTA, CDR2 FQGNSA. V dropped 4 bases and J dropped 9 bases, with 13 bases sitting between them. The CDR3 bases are TGTGCCAGCAGCTCAATGGGCGTCGGTGAGCAGTTCTTC. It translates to CASSSMGVGEQFF.

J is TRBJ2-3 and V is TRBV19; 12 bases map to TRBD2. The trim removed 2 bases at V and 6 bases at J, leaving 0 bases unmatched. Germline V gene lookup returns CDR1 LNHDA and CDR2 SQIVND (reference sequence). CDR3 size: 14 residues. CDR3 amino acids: CASSITSGRDTQYF. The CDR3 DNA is TGTGCCAGTAGTATAACTAGCGGGAGGGATACGCAGTATTTT.

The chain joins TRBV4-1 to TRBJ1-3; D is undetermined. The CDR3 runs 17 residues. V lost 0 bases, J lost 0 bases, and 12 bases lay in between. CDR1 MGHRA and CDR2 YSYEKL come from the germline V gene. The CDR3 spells CASSQDREPSSGNTIYF. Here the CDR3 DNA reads TGCGCCAGCAGCCAAGATAGAGAACCAAGCTCTGGAAACACCATATATTTT.

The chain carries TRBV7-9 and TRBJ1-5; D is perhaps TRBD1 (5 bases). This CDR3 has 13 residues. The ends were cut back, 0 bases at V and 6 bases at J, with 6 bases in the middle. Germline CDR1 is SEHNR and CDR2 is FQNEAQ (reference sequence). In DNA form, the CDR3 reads TGTGCCAGCAGCTTAGCGACAGCTCAGCCCCAGCATTTT. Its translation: CASSLATAQPQHF.

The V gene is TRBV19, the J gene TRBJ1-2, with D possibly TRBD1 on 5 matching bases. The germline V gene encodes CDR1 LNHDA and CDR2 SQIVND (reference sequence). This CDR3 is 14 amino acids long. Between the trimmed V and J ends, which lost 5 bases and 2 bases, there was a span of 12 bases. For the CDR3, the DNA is TGTGCCAGTAGTGTCGCCGGGACCAACTATGGCTACACCTTC. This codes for CASSVAGTNYGYTF.

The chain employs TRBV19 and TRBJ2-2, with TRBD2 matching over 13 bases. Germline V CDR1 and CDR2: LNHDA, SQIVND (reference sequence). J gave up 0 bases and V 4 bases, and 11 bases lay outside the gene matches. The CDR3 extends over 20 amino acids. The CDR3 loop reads CASSTGLAGYLGTNTGELFF. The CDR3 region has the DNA TGTGCCAGTAGTACGGGACTAGCGGGGTATTTGGGTACGAACACCGGGGAGCTGTTTTTT.

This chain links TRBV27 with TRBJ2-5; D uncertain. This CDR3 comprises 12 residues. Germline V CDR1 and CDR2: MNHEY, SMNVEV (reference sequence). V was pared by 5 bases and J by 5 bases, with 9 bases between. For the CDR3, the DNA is TGTGCCAGCAGTCTCCCGAGGGAGACCCAGTACTTC. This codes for CASSLPRETQYF.

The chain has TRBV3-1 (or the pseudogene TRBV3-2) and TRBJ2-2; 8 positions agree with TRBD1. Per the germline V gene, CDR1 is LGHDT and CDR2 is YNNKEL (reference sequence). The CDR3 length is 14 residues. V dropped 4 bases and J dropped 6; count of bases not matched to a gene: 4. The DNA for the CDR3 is TGTGCCAGCAGCCCCAGGGGGCTATCCGGGGAGCTGTTTTTT. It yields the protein CASSPRGLSGELFF.

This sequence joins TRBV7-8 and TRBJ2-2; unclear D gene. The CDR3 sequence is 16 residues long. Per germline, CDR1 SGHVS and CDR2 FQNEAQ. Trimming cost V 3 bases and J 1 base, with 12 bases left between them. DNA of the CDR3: TGTGCCAGCAGCTTGGACCCCACAGAGAACACCGGGGAGCTGTTTTTT. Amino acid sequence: CASSLDPTENTGELFF.

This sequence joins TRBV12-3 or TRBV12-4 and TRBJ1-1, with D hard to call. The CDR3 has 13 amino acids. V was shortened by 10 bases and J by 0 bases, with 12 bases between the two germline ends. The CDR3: CATCRSLNTEAFF. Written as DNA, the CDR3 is TGTGCCACATGCAGGTCCTTGAACACTGAAGCTTTCTTT.

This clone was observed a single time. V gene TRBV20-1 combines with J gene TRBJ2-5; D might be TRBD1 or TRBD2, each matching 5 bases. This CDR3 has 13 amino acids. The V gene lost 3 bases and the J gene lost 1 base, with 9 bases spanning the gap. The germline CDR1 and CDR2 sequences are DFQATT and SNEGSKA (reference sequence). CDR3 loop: CSASVGAQETQYF. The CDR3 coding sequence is TGCAGTGCTAGTGTCGGGGCCCAAGAGACCCAGTACTTC.

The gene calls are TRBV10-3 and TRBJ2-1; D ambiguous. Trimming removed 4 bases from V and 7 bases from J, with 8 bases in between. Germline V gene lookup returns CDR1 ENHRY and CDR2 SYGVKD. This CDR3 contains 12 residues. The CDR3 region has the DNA TGTGCCATCAGTGTATCTGAAAATGAGCAGTTCTTC. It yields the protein CAISVSENEQFF.

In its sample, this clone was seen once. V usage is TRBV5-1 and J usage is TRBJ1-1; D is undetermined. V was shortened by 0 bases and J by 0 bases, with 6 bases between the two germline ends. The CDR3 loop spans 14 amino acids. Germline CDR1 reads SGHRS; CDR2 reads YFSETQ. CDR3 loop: CASSLGPMNTEAFF. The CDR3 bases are TGCGCCAGCAGCTTGGGCCCCATGAACACTGAAGCTTTCTTT.